The 21 T cell receptor beta chains presented below share a single source sample, sequenced in a study of cytomegalovirus exposure and HLA in healthy donors. Use of 60 Vbeta and 13 Jbeta primers characterized the PCR. Assay: immunoSEQ multiplex PCR; the TCRdb copy retains only in-frame clones and omits some. The table records some 150,000 clones, roughly 79% of them present only once. Sequencing used PBMCs. The receptors were gathered from a middle-aged woman in good health and CMV-seropositive.

This clone is a singleton in its sample. The gene calls are TRBV6-1 and TRBJ2-1, with TRBD2 identical over 8 bases. Germline CDR1 reads MNHNS; CDR2 reads SASEGT. The CDR3 is 15 amino acids. V was pared by 5 bases and J by 7 bases, with 10 bases of the junction left unmatched. The CDR3 reads CASSPRGTSDNEQFF. The CDR3 coding sequence is TGTGCCAGCAGTCCTCGGGGGACTAGTGATAATGAGCAGTTCTTC.

V gene TRBV5-4 combines with J gene TRBJ1-1; no firm D call. The CDR3 covers 15 residues. The germline gives CDR1 SGHNT, CDR2 YYREEE (reference sequence). V shed 4 bases and J shed 1 base, with 14 bases lying between them. The CDR3 reads CASSPPGQWNTEAFF. The DNA for the CDR3 is TGTGCCAGCAGCCCTCCTGGCCAGTGGAACACTGAAGCTTTCTTT.

The genes are TRBV9 and TRBJ2-7; 11 positions match TRBD2. Germline CDR1 reads SGDLS; CDR2 reads YYNGEE. This CDR3 is built from 15 residues. V was clipped by 3 bases and J by 2 bases; unmatched bases: 4. The CDR3 here is CASSASGGITYEQYF. DNA of the CDR3: TGTGCCAGCAGCGCTAGCGGGGGGATTACCTACGAGCAGTACTTC.

This rearrangement joins TRBV10-2 to TRBJ2-5, with TRBD2 identical over 11 bases. This CDR3 contains 22 residues. Germline V gene data show CDR1 as WSHSY and CDR2 as SAAADI. The V segment lost 9 bases and the J segment 1 base; nucleotides outside the gene matches: 28. As DNA, the CDR3 is TGCGCCAGTGGGGGTTGGGCTGTCGGTCTGGCTAGCGGGGGGACGCTCCAAGAGACCCAGTACTTC. It codes for CASGGWAVGLASGGTLQETQYF.

This chain uses TRBV2 with TRBJ2-5; D perhaps matches TRBD2 (6 bases). The germline V gene has CDR1 SNHLY and CDR2 FYNNEI. V was cut by 9 bases and J by 2 bases, with 10 bases left in between. The CDR3 covers 12 residues. The CDR3 sequence: CASGTPQETQYF. As DNA, the CDR3 is TGTGCCAGTGGGACTCCACAAGAGACCCAGTACTTC.

The count of this clone is one. The chain is built from TRBV6-1 and TRBJ2-3; the D gene is possibly TRBD2 (7 bases). CDR1 is MNHNS and CDR2 is SASEGT in the germline V gene. Between the trimmed V and J ends, which lost 5 bases and 4 bases, there was a span of 13 bases. The CDR3 has 14 residues. CDR3 region: CASSMGGPPDTQYF. In DNA, the CDR3 is TGTGCCAGCAGTATGGGGGGGCCCCCAGATACGCAGTATTTT.

In this sample, this clone turned up once. The V and J genes are TRBV4-1 and TRBJ2-7; D is perhaps TRBD1 (6 bases). CDR3 length equals 17 residues. Germline CDR1 MGHRA, CDR2 YSYEKL. Trimming pared 0 bases from V and 5 bases from J, leaving 20 bases between. The CDR3 region has the DNA TGCGCCAGCAGCCAAGAGCCTACTACAGGGTTGGCGCACGAGCAGTACTTC. Protein: CASSQEPTTGLAHEQYF.

This chain uses TRBV6-5 with TRBJ2-2; D unclear. This CDR3 is built from 15 residues. Germline CDR1 and CDR2: MNHEY and SVGAGI. The V end lost 10 bases, the J end lost 7 bases, and 22 bases lay between the germline ends. The CDR3 here is CATARDPPPGGELFF. For the CDR3, the DNA is TGTGCCACAGCAAGAGACCCACCCCCGGGCGGGGAGCTGTTTTTT.

The chain has TRBV4-1 and TRBJ2-1; TRBD2 aligns across 12 bases. The V gene end was trimmed by 2 bases and the J gene end by 3 bases; junction bases not matched to a gene: 2. The CDR3 extends over 16 amino acids. Germline loops: CDR1 MGHRA, CDR2 YSYEKL. CDR3 nucleotide sequence: TGCGCCAGCAGCCAAACTAGCGGGGGGCACTACAATGAGCAGTTCTTC. Amino acid sequence: CASSQTSGGHYNEQFF.

This clone was seen a handful of times. One end of the junction fails to match germline, which may point to a read error. The chain combines TRBV10-3 with TRBJ1-5; TRBD1 agrees at 7 bases. CDR1 and CDR2 from the germline V gene are ENHRY and SYGVKD. The CDR3 is 13 residues long. CDR3 DNA: TGTGCCAGCAGTAACGACAGGGCGCAGCCCCAGCATTTT. It translates to CASSNDRAQPQHF.

The V call is TRBV27, the J call TRBJ2-3; D may be TRBD1 (5 bases). From germline, CDR1 is MNHEY and CDR2 SMNVEV (reference sequence). Trimming shortened V by 2 bases and J by 1 base, and 10 bases separated the two germline ends. The CDR3 has 15 residues. The CDR3 loop is CASSLRGHGTDTQYF. DNA of the CDR3: TGTGCCAGCAGTTTAAGGGGTCATGGCACAGATACGCAGTATTTT.

The rearrangement joins TRBV6-1 to TRBJ1-2; 9 nucleotides align to TRBD1. The CDR3 is made up of 14 amino acids. The ends lost 5 bases at V and 5 bases at J; junction bases unmatched: 6. Germline CDR1 is MNHNS and CDR2 is SASEGT. In nucleotides, the CDR3 is TGTGCCAGCAGTCGAGCCGGGACAGGGTATGGCTACACCTTC. It translates to CASSRAGTGYGYTF.

The table lists this clone with a count of one. The rearrangement links TRBV9 to TRBJ1-4; 7 bases match TRBD1. The CDR3 spans 15 residues. CDR1 and CDR2 from the germline V gene are SGDLS and YYNGEE. J gave up 8 bases and V 0 bases, and 7 bases lay outside the gene matches. CDR3 sequence (DNA): TGTGCCAGCAGCGTAGCGGCAGGGGGATGGGAAAAACTGTTTTTT. It translates to CASSVAAGGWEKLFF.

The V gene is TRBV28, the J gene TRBJ2-7; 7 nucleotides agree with TRBD1. Germline V gene sequence: CDR1 MDHEN, CDR2 SYDVKM. J was trimmed by 2 bases and V by 5 bases; bases with no gene match: 9. There are 15 residues in the CDR3. The CDR3 reads CASSSSDRAPYEQYF. The DNA of the CDR3 is TGTGCCAGCAGTAGCTCTGACAGGGCTCCCTACGAGCAGTACTTC.

This chain uses TRBV5-6 with TRBJ2-2; 9 bases fit TRBD1. J gave up 6 bases and V 2 bases, and 5 bases lay outside the gene matches. There are 15 residues in the CDR3. Germline V gives CDR1 SGHDT, CDR2 YYEEEE. The CDR3 spells CASSFRDRVSGELFF. The CDR3, as DNA: TGTGCCAGCAGCTTCCGGGACAGGGTATCCGGGGAGCTGTTTTTT.

The rearrangement uses TRBV7-9 and TRBJ1-1, with 8 bases aligning to TRBD1. Losses at the gene ends were 6 bases for V and 4 bases for J; bases not matched to a gene: 4. The CDR3 loop spans 13 amino acids. Germline V lookup: CDR1 SEHNR, CDR2 FQNEAQ (reference sequence). CDR3 loop: CASRTGGSTEAFF. CDR3 nucleotides: TGTGCCAGCAGAACAGGGGGTTCCACTGAAGCTTTCTTT. Full variable domain (missing parts from reference TRBV7-9 and TRBJ1-1): DTGVSQNPRHKITKRGQNVTFRCDPISEHNRLYWYRQTLGQGPEFLTYFQNEAQLEKSRLLSDRFSAERPKGSFSTLEIQRTEQGDSAMYLCASRTGGSTEAFFGQGTRLTVV.

The chain joins TRBV28 to TRBJ2-7, with D possibly being TRBD2 (5 bases). This CDR3 comprises 12 residues. V lost 6 bases and J lost 1, with 7 bases in between. Germline V gene sequence: CDR1 MDHEN, CDR2 SYDVKM. CDR3 bases: TGTGCCAGCAGAAGCGGATCCTACGAGCAGTACTTC. It translates to CASRSGSYEQYF.

The gene calls are TRBV5-4 and TRBJ2-2; 8 bases align to TRBD2. The CDR3 extends over 15 amino acids. Looked up from germline, CDR1 is SGHNT and CDR2 is YYREEE (reference sequence). V was pared by 1 base and J by 7 bases, with 6 bases of the junction left unmatched. The CDR3 nucleotides are TGTGCCAGCAGCTTGCCCCCCGGGACTAGCGGGGAGCTGTTTTTT. Its translation: CASSLPPGTSGELFF.

The rearrangement uses TRBV19 and TRBJ2-3; TRBD2 agrees at 15 bases. The junction had 9 bases not matched to a gene; V was cut back by 4 bases and J by 1 base. Germline CDR1 reads LNHDA; CDR2 reads SQIVND (reference sequence). The CDR3 spans 19 residues. The CDR3 bases are TGTGCCAGTAGTAGAACCGGGACTAGCGGGGGGATGGGCACAGATACGCAGTATTTT. Amino acids: CASSRTGTSGGMGTDTQYF. Drawing the rest from reference TRBV19 and TRBJ2-3, the complete variable domain is DGGITQSPKYLFRKEGQNVTLSCEQNLNHDAMYWYRQDPGQGLRLIYYSQIVNDFQKGDIAEGYSVSREKKESFPLTVTSAQKNPTAFYLCASSRTGTSGGMGTDTQYFGPGTRLTVL.

This clone was seen a single time. V gene TRBV5-1 combines with J gene TRBJ1-1; a weak D match, TRBD1 (6 bases). Germline CDR1 and CDR2: SGHRS and YFSETQ. The germline V and J ends were trimmed by 4 bases and 1 base, with 17 bases remaining between them. This CDR3 is 16 amino acids long. The CDR3 DNA reads as TGCGCCAGCAGCCCCTTCCCGACAGGAAGGAACACTGAAGCTTTCTTT. Its translation is CASSPFPTGRNTEAFF. Combining the CDR3 with reference TRBV5-1 and TRBJ1-1 gives the whole variable domain KAGVTQTPRYLIKTRGQQVTLSCSPISGHRSVSWYQQTPGQGLQFLFEYFSETQRNKGNFPGRFSGRQFSNSRSEMNVSTLELGDSALYLCASSPFPTGRNTEAFFGQGTRLTVV.

The genes are TRBV5-3 and TRBJ2-7; no clear D. TRBV5-3 is treated as an ORF (open reading frame) with a function not yet certain. Trimming removed 0 bases at V and 9 bases at J, with 7 bases between. The CDR3 contains 11 residues. CDR3 amino acids: CARSLVRLQYF. The CDR3 DNA reads TGTGCCAGAAGCTTGGTGAGGTTGCAGTACTTC.